This T cell receptor (beta chain) emerged from a study of blood T cells in healthy people across ages. Whole-study findings and limits: Measured against age, TCR beta diversity per million T cells decreased in a roughly linear manner.

With regard to this clonotype: Its antigen is as yet unknown.

A second PCR of about 7 to 12 cycles used a sample-barcoded 5' primer and a J-beta primer mix. Each cDNA was tagged by a template-switch adaptor containing 12 random nucleotides. Samples each returned at least 3 million CDR3-containing paired-end reads. One entry per CDR3 protein, called by TCRdb with MiXCR from the 5' RACE reads. The table includes roughly 800,000 distinct CDR3 sequences, roughly 50% detected once. A minimum of 5.5 micrograms of total RNA was extracted per sample. Sequenced sample: blood. The sequence was obtained from a man younger than 40 in good health.

CDR3 in DNA: TGTGCCAGCAGAACTCGGGTGGTCTATGGCTACACCTTC. This translates into CASRTRVVYGYTF. The chain joins TRBV6-2 or TRBV6-3 to TRBJ1-2; no definite D call. CDR3 length equals 13 residues. V dropped 6 bases and J dropped 4 bases, with 12 bases sitting between them. Germline assignment: CDR1 MNHEY and CDR2 SVGEGT.